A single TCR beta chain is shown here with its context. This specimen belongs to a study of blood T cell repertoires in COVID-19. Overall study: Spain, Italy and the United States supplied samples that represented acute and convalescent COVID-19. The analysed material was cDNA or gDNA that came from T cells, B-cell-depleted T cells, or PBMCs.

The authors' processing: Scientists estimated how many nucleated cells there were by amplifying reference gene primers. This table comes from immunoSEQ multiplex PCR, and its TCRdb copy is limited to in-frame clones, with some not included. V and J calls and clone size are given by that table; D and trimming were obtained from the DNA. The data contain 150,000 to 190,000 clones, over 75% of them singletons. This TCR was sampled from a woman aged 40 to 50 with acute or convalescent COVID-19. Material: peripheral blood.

The CDR3 bases are TGCAGCGTTCTGGGGGCGGCCGGGGAGCTGTTTTTT. Its translation: CSVLGAAGELFF. The chain carries TRBV29-1 and TRBJ2-2; possible D gene TRBD1, 6 bases. In germline, CDR1 is SQVTM, CDR2 ANQGSEA. Trimming left V 5 bases short and J 6 bases short, with 10 bases between. This CDR3 has 12 residues.